This TCR beta chain was sequenced for a study of blood T cell repertoires in COVID-19. Study details: COVID-19 samples collected from the United States, Italy and Spain covered acute and convalescent phases.

In the study's own analysis: Amplification with reference gene primers provided the estimates of nucleated cell counts. The table came from immunoSEQ multiplex PCR; TCRdb's copy has only in-frame clones and leaves some out. V and J calls and clone size are as listed in that table; D and trimming were resolved from the DNA. The sample carries approximately 300,000 clones, around 88% recorded once. This CDR3 is built from 14 residues. Germline V CDR1 and CDR2: ENHRY, SYGVKD. V lost 6 bases and J lost 4, with 14 bases in between. The sequenced sample consisted of peripheral blood. The sequence was obtained from a woman between 45 and 65 years old with acute or convalescent COVID-19. The chain has TRBV10-3 and TRBJ2-3; a weak D match, TRBD2 (6 bases). In nucleotides, the CDR3 is TGTGCCATCAGGGAGGGGTCAGGCCCAGATACGCAGTATTTT. Its protein product is CAIREGSGPDTQYF.